This TCR beta chain was identified during a study of beta chain features in type 1 diabetes (dated by TCRdb to 2017 to 2018). Study-wide context: Mean age, gender distribution, total cell number and subset yield were not different between patients and healthy donors. A total of 85 million to 110 million sorted cells were examined across all samples, and RNA yield correlated strongly with the number of cells per subset. In the study, recently diagnosed type 1 diabetes patients and matched healthy donors were compared on the TCRB repertoires of their sorted circulating CD4+ T cell subsets. Regulatory and stem cell-like memory subsets were obtained from only 8 patients and roughly 8 healthy donors, while naive and central memory subsets were obtained from all 28 donors.

Each donor gave one peripheral blood draw, roughly 110 mL on average, collected into heparinised tubes. A BD FACSAria II and a panel including CD45RO, CCR7, CD25, CD127, CD95 and CD27 were used to sort naive, central memory, regulatory and stem cell-like memory CD4+ T cells. A purity above 98% was achieved for all sorted populations. PBMCs were separated immediately by Lymphoprep density gradient centrifugation and were stained directly, without being cultured. So that batch effects would be minimized, each experiment stained and sorted samples in pairs, pairing one healthy donor with one patient. This clone has a handful of counts. The specificity of this receptor is unknown. It has no much larger one-base neighbor in the sample; base qualities were not kept. The High Capacity cDNA Reverse Transcription Kit was used to reverse transcribe all of the isolated RNA, meaning that expressed TCRB transcripts were what got sequenced. Deep immunoSEQ sequencing was applied to naive, central memory and regulatory T cell samples, giving an average of approximately 3.8 million total reads per sample. Sorted cells were lysed in RLT buffer and RNA was extracted with DNase-treated RNeasy Micro or Mini kits, depending on cell number. Each cell subset was processed on its own to prevent cross-contamination, while patient and healthy donor samples were processed together. Using the immunoSEQ multiplex PCR, TCRB sequences were amplified from cDNA into 87-bp fragments spanning the CDR3 region. Sequencing of the amplicons was done on the Illumina HiSeq platform. In the paper's pipeline: Synthetic template baselines were used to correct PCR bias computationally, reads within Hamming distance 2 were collapsed, and singletons that could not be merged were discarded. Reads were aligned against IMGT to assign V, D and J genes, CDR3 length and insertions or deletions at six rearrangement sites. Within each subset, clonotype counts were normalized to sorted cell number, and only after that were true diversity and Gini coefficients computed with the tcR R package. The overlap coefficient, calculated on TCRB nucleotide sequences, was used to measure repertoire sharing. Out-of-frame TCRB sequences from naive cells were analyzed to stand in for the pre-selection repertoire. TCRdb took over this immuneACCESS table, retaining in-frame rearrangements with V and J assigned. Such tables are incomplete; in checked studies, under half of the missing clones stem from an unresolved V gene, and the remainder is unexplained. The V and J calls and clone size are taken from that table; D and trimming were inferred from the DNA. The sample records 600,000 or so clones, roughly an eighth of which are singletons. The ten largest make up approximately 0.039% of the sample.

Study-wide conclusions, independent of this receptor: Patients with type 1 diabetes made fewer insertions and deleted more nucleotides at VDJ recombination sites, implying thymic rearrangement abnormalities. Naive, central memory and regulatory TCRB repertoires appeared more similar among patients than among healthy donors. In all four CD4+ subsets, TCRB CDR3 length was moderately but significantly shorter in type 1 diabetes patients. Because cDNA was sequenced instead of genomic DNA, activated cells with high expression could be over-represented, although the groups did not differ in activation or CD3 levels. PCR might favor shorter templates, but patient and control samples were amplified and corrected together, so any skew would affect both groups equally. HLA sub-analyses involved small numbers of individuals, so any influence of HLA type on TCRB rearrangement remained unresolved.

Via the germline V gene, CDR1 is MNHEY and CDR2 SVGAGI. The junction carries 9 bases between V and J, which are trimmed by 0 bases and 7 bases respectively. The CDR3 runs 13 residues from the cysteine to the phenylalanine. Only the CDR3 part of the read is kept: 39 bases, read in frame from the first base. The rearrangement joined TRBV6-5 to TRBJ1-2; the D gene identity is not certain. The clonotype comes from a man in his late teens or twenties with type 1 diabetes. Sequencing was carried out using naive CD4+ T cells from blood. The cell subset or site label, read with the paper, signifies: true naive CD4+ T cells. The DNA sequence reads TGTGCCAGCAGTTACTCGAGTAGCAGTGGCTACACCTTC. The resulting protein is CASSYSSSSGYTF.